The rows below give T cell receptor beta chains drawn from one sample of a study of blood T cell repertoires in COVID-19. Sequencing was performed with immunoSEQ multiplex PCR; in TCRdb, only in-frame clones are kept and a portion is missing. The sample holds hundreds of thousands of clones, 83% seen once. The specimen sequenced was PBMCs or T cells enriched from blood (not recorded which). Source of these receptors: a woman in her forties or fifties who had been exposed to COVID-19. Each CDR3 is given with its conserved first and last residue. D genes are given only for firm matches. Not every row has a clone size; where given, it reads once, few, many or a size class.

abundance	d_gene	v_gene	j_gene	CDR3nt	CDR3aa
.	.	TRBV15	TRBJ1-2	TGTGCCACCAGCAGAGCCAGGGGTGTAAACTATGGCTACACCTTC	CATSRARGVNYGYTF
.	.	TRBV24-1	TRBJ1-1	TGTGCCACGACGGACAGCATGAACACTGAAGCTTTCTTT	CATTDSMNTEAFF
.	.	TRBV15	TRBJ1-3	TGTGCCACCAGCAGAGATAGGAGGACTGGAAACACCATATATTTT	CATSRDRRTGNTIYF
.	.	TRBV11-2	TRBJ2-7	TGTGCCAGCAGCTTCAACTCCTACGAGCAGTACTTC	CASSFNSYEQYF
.	.	TRBV19	TRBJ1-6	TGTGCCAGTAGTACCCTCTCCTATAATTCACCCCTCCACTTT	CASSTLSYNSPLHF
.	.	TRBV29-1	TRBJ1-1	TGCAGCGTTTCTCCCCGGGGGACAGCTTTCTTT	CSVSPRGTAFF
.	.	TRBV5-6	TRBJ2-2	TGTGCCAGCAGCTTCGTCGGAGACACCGGGGAGCTGTTTTTT	CASSFVGDTGELFF
few	.	TRBV11-3	TRBJ2-2	TGTGCCAGCAGCCCTGGACTGGAGAACACCGGGGAGCTGTTTTTT	CASSPGLENTGELFF
few	TRBD2	TRBV4-1	TRBJ2-1	TGCGCCAGCAGCTTCCGGACTAGCGGGGGGGCCTTCGGTGAGCAGTTCTTC	CASSFRTSGGAFGEQFF
few	.	TRBV5-1	TRBJ2-5	TGCGCCAGCAGCTTGATACATCAAGAGACCCAGTACTTC	CASSLIHQETQYF
.	.	TRBV2	TRBJ1-1	TGTGCCAGCAGCTCTTTGGGGGGGAAAGGCACTGAAGCTTTCTTT	CASSSLGGKGTEAFF
.	TRBD1	TRBV5-6	TRBJ1-2	TGTGCCAGCAGCCCGGGACAGGGAGGCTATGGCTACACCTTC	CASSPGQGGYGYTF
.	TRBD1	TRBV19	TRBJ2-3	TGTGCCAGTAGTAGAAACCGGGACAGGGTCTCTCCGCAGTATTTT	CASSRNRDRVSPQYF
few	.	TRBV9	TRBJ2-5	TGTGCCAGCAGCGTAAACCCAGGGGATTTGGGGGAGACCCAGTACTTC	CASSVNPGDLGETQYF
.	TRBD1	TRBV19	TRBJ1-1	TGTGCCAGTAGTATAGTCGGGACAGCTGTGAACACTGAAGCTTTCTTT	CASSIVGTAVNTEAFF
.	.	TRBV7-9	TRBJ1-1	TGTGCCAGCAGCCCCCTCCTCCGCGGGGACACTGAAGCTTTCTTT	CASSPLLRGDTEAFF
many	TRBD1	TRBV4-1	TRBJ1-2	TGCGCCAGCAGCCTGACAGGGAACTATGGCTACACCTTC	CASSLTGNYGYTF
.	.	TRBV12-3/TRBV12-4	TRBJ1-2	TGTGCCAGCAGTTCAGGGGATCGGGGCTACACCTTC	CASSSGDRGYTF
.	TRBD2	TRBV5-4	TRBJ2-2	TGTGCCAGCAGCTTAGCGGGGGGGAAGTTTCGGGAGCTGTTTTTT	CASSLAGGKFRELFF
.	.	TRBV19	TRBJ1-5	TGTGCCAGTAGTCCCCAGGCCATTAGCAATCAGCCCCAGCATTTT	CASSPQAISNQPQHF
.	.	TRBV27	TRBJ1-1	TGTGCCAGCAGTTTCCAGGGTGGGACTGAAGCTTTCTTT	CASSFQGGTEAFF
.	TRBD1	TRBV18	TRBJ1-1	TGTGCCAGCCAATATTCGACAGGGACTGAAGCTTTCTTT	CASQYSTGTEAFF
.	TRBD2	TRBV9	TRBJ2-3	TGTGCCAGCAGCGCCCAAGCGGGGGTGAGCACAGATACGCAGTATTTT	CASSAQAGVSTDTQYF
.	.	TRBV6-5	TRBJ1-2	TGTGCCAGCAGTGACTCGGGACAAAACAACTATGGCTACACCTTC	CASSDSGQNNYGYTF
.	.	TRBV7-9	TRBJ1-2	TGTGCCAGCAGCTTAGGCAGCGACTATGGCTACACCTTC	CASSLGSDYGYTF
.	TRBD2	TRBV15	TRBJ2-2	TGTGCCACCAGATGGACTAGCGGGGACACCGGGGAGCTGTTTTTT	CATRWTSGDTGELFF
once	TRBD1	TRBV7-9	TRBJ2-1	TGTGCCAGCAGTTTCATCGGACAGGTAGATGAGCAGTTCTTC	CASSFIGQVDEQFF
few	TRBD2	TRBV2	TRBJ2-1	TGTGCCAGCAGTGAGGTAGCGGGGGCGACAAATGAGCAGTTCTTC	CASSEVAGATNEQFF
.	TRBD1	TRBV27	TRBJ1-6	TGTGCCAGCAGTTTAATGGGACAGAGCTCCTATAATTCACCCCTCCACTTT	CASSLMGQSSYNSPLHF
.	.	TRBV3-1/TRBV3-2	TRBJ2-2	TGTGCCACCTCCGAGGGCTGGGACACCGGGGAGCTGTTTTTT	CATSEGWDTGELFF
.	.	TRBV6-1	TRBJ1-2	TGTGCCAGCAGTGACGTCAGGGTTGATGGCTACACCTTC	CASSDVRVDGYTF
once	.	TRBV11-2	TRBJ2-2	TGTGCCAGCAGCTTAGGAGGGGGGGCGTCCGGGGAGCTGTTTTTT	CASSLGGGASGELFF
.	.	TRBV6-6	TRBJ1-5	TGTGCCAGCAGTTTTACTTGGGGGGAGGATGGTCAGCCCCAGCATTTT	CASSFTWGEDGQPQHF
few	.	TRBV6-4	TRBJ2-7	TGTGCCAGCCGCCTCCCCTTGAGCTCCTACGAGCAGTACTTC	CASRLPLSSYEQYF
.	.	TRBV2	TRBJ2-7	TGTGCCAGCAGGGAGGGACAGCACTACGAGCAGTACTTC	CASREGQHYEQYF
few	TRBD1	TRBV19	TRBJ1-2	TGTGCCAGTAGCCCGACAGGGTGGGGCTATGGCTACACCTTC	CASSPTGWGYGYTF
.	.	TRBV5-6	TRBJ2-2	TGTGCCAGCAGCCCATCCACCAGGGTAACCGGGGAGCTGTTTTTT	CASSPSTRVTGELFF
.	.	TRBV3-1/TRBV3-2	TRBJ1-6	TGTGCCAGCAGCCAAGGGGGTCAGGGTTATTCACCCCTCCACTTT	CASSQGGQGYSPLHF
.	.	TRBV9	TRBJ2-5	TGTGCCAGCAGCGTTCTCGGGGGAAACCAAGAGACCCAGTACTTC	CASSVLGGNQETQYF
.	TRBD2	TRBV12-5	TRBJ2-6	TGTGCTAGTGGTTTGGCTAGCGGGTCTGGGGCCAACGTCCTGACTTTC	CASGLASGSGANVLTF
.	TRBD1	TRBV6-5	TRBJ1-6	TGTGCCAGCAGCACCCTACAGGGGGCGAAGTCACCCCTCCACTTT	CASSTLQGAKSPLHF
.	.	TRBV7-9	TRBJ1-2	TGTGCCAGCAGCTTCGGGGGGGACAATGGCTACACCTTC	CASSFGGDNGYTF
.	.	TRBV5-4	TRBJ2-3	TGTGCCAGCAGCAAATCCCAGGGAAAAGATACGCAGTATTTT	CASSKSQGKDTQYF
.	TRBD2	TRBV6-2/TRBV6-3	TRBJ2-7	TGTGCCAGCAGCTCGGGACTAGCGGTCGCCTACGAGCAGTACTTC	CASSSGLAVAYEQYF
.	TRBD1	TRBV10-2	TRBJ1-6	TGCGCCAGCAGTGAAACCCAGGGGGCTTCACCCCTCCACTTT	CASSETQGASPLHF
.	.	TRBV6-5	TRBJ1-5	TGTGCCAGCGTGGGGGGGGGCCGTAGCAATCAGCCCCAGCATTTT	CASVGGGRSNQPQHF
many	.	TRBV7-9	TRBJ1-1	TGTGCCAGCAGCTTAGAGGGGTTCACTGAAGCTTTCTTT	CASSLEGFTEAFF
.	TRBD1	TRBV19	TRBJ1-6	TGTGCCAGTAGTAACCAGGGGGCGACTTGGAATTCACCCCTCCACTTT	CASSNQGATWNSPLHF
.	TRBD1	TRBV5-1	TRBJ1-1	TGCGCCAGCAGCATCGGACAGGGGGGTTCGAACACTGAAGCTTTCTTT	CASSIGQGGSNTEAFF